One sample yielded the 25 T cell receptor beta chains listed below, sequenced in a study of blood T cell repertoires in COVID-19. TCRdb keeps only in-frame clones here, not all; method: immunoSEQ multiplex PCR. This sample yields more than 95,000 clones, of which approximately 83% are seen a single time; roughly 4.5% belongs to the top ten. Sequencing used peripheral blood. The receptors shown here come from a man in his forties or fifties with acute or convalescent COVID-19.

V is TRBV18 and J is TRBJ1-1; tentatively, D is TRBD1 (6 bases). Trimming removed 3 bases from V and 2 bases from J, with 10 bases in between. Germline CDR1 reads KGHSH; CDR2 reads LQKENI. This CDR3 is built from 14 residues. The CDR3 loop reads CASSPRTDNTEAFF. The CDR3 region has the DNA TGTGCCAGCTCACCGAGGACAGATAACACTGAAGCTTTCTTT.

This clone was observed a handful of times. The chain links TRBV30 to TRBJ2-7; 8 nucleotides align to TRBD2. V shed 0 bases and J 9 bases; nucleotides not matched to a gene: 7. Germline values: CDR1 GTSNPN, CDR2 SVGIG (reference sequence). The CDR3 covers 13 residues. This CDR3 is CAWSVAGVPRQYF. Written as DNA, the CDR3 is TGTGCCTGGAGTGTAGCGGGAGTCCCGAGGCAGTACTTC.

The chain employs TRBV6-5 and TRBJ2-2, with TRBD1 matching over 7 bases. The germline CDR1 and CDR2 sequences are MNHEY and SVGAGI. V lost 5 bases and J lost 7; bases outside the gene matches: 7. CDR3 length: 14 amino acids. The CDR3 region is CASSTDRVGGELFF. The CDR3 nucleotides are TGTGCCAGCAGTACAGACAGGGTTGGCGGGGAGCTGTTTTTT.

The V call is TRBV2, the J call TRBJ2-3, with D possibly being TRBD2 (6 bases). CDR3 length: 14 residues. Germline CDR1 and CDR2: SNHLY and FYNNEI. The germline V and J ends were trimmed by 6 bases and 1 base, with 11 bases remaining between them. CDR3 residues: CASRAGLGTDTQYF. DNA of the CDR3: TGTGCCAGCAGGGCGGGGCTTGGCACAGATACGCAGTATTTT.

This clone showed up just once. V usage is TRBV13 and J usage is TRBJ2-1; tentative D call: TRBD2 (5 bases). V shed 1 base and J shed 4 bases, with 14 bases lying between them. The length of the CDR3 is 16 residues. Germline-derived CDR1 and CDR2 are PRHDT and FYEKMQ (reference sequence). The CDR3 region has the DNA TGTGCCAGCAGCTTAGTCGGGTGGGAGAGGTACAATGAGCAGTTCTTC. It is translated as CASSLVGWERYNEQFF.

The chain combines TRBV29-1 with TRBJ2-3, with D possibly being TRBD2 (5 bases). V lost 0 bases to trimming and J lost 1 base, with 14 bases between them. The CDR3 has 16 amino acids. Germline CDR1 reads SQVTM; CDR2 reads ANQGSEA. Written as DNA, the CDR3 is TGCAGCGTTGAAGATCAAGTGGGGAGAGGCACAGATACGCAGTATTTT. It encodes CSVEDQVGRGTDTQYF.

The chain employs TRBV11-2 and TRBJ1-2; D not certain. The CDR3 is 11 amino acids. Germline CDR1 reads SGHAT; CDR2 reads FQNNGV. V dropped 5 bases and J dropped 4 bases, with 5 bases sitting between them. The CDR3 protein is CASSNSYGYTF. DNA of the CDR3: TGTGCCAGCAGCAACAGCTATGGCTACACCTTC. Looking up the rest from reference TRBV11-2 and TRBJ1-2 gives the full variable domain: EAGVAQSPRYKIIEKRQSVAFWCNPISGHATLYWYQQILGQGPKLLIQFQNNGVVDDSQLPKDRFSAERLKGVDSTLKIQPAKLEDSAVYLCASSNSYGYTFGSGTRLTVV.

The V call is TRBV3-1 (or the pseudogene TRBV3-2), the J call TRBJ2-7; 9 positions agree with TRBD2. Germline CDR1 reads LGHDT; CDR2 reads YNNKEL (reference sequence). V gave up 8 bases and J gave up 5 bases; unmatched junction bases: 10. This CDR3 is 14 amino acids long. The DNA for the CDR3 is TGTGCCAGCGGCGCCACTAGCGGGTGGAACGAGCAGTACTTC. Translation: CASGATSGWNEQYF.

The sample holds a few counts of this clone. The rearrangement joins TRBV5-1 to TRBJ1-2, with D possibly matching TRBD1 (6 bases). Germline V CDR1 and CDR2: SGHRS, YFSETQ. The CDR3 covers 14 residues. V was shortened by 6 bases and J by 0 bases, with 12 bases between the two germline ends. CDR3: CASKTGITNYGYTF. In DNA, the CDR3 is TGCGCCAGCAAGACAGGAATAACTAACTATGGCTACACCTTC.

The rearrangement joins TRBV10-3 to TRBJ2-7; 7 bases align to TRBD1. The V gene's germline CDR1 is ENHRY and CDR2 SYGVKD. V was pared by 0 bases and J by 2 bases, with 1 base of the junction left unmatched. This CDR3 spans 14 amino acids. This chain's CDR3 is CAISESQGAYEQYF. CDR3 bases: TGTGCCATCAGTGAGTCTCAGGGGGCCTACGAGCAGTACTTC.

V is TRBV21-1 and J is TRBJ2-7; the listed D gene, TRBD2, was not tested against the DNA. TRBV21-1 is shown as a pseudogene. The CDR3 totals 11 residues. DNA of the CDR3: TGTGCCAGCAGCGCGGCCCGCGAGCAGTACTTC. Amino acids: CASSAAREQYF.

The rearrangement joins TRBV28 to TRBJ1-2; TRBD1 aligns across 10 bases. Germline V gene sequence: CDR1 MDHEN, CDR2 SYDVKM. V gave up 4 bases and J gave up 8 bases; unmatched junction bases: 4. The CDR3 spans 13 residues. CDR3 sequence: CASSSGQGGGYTF. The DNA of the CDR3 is TGTGCCAGCAGTTCCGGACAGGGGGGAGGCTACACCTTC.

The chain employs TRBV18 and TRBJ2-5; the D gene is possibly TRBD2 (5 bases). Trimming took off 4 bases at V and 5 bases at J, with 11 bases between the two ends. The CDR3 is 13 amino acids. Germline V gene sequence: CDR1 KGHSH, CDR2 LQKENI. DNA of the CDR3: TGTGCCAGCTCACAGGACTTGTCGGAGACCCAGTACTTC. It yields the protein CASSQDLSETQYF.

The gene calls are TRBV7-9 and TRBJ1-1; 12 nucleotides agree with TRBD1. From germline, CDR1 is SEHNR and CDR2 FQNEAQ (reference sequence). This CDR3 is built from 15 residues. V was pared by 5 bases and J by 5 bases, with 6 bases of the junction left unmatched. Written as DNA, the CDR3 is TGTGCCAGCAGCGGTAGGGACAGGGGGCATACTGAAGCTTTCTTT. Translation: CASSGRDRGHTEAFF.

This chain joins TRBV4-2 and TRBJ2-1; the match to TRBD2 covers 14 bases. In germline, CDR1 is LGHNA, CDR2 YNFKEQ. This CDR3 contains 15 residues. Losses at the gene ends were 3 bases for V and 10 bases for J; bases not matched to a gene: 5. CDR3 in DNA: TGTGCCAGCAGCCATGGACTAGCGGGAGGTGACGAGCAGTTCTTC. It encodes CASSHGLAGGDEQFF.

CDR3 nucleotides: TGCGCCAGCAGCCAAGCCATGGGACAATTCGAGCAAGCTTTCTTT. Amino acids: CASSQAMGQFEQAFF. The rearrangement links TRBV4-1 to TRBJ1-1; D may be TRBD1 (6 bases). The CDR3 extends over 15 amino acids. Germline V lookup: CDR1 MGHRA, CDR2 YSYEKL. V lost 1 base and J 9 bases, leaving 18 bases between the germline ends.

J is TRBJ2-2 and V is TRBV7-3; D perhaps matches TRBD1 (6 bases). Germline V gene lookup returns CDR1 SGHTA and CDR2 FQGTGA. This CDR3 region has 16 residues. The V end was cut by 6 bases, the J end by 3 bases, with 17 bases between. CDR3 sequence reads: CASREQGSKDTGELFF. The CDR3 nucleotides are TGTGCCAGCAGGGAACAGGGTTCCAAGGACACCGGGGAGCTGTTTTTT.

The CDR3, as DNA: TGTGCCAGTACCAGCCCTAGTTCCCTTCGGGACGAGCAGTACTTC. Its protein is CASTSPSSLRDEQYF. The rearrangement links TRBV2 to TRBJ2-7; the D is unclear. Germline V gene sequence: CDR1 SNHLY, CDR2 FYNNEI. V lost 9 bases and J 5 bases, leaving 23 bases between the germline ends. The CDR3 is made up of 15 amino acids. Drawing the rest from reference TRBV2 and TRBJ2-7, the complete variable domain is EPEVTQTPSHQVTQMGQEVILRCVPISNHLYFYWYRQILGQKVEFLVSFYNNEISEKSEIFDDQFSVERPDGSNFTLKIRSTKLEDSAMYFCASTSPSSLRDEQYFGPGTRLTVT.

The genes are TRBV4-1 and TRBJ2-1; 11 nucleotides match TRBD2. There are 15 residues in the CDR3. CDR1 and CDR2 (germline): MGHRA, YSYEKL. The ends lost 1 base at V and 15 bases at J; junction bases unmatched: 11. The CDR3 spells CASSQVTSGGGVRFF. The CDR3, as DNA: TGCGCCAGCAGCCAAGTAACTAGCGGGGGCGGCGTTCGGTTCTTC.

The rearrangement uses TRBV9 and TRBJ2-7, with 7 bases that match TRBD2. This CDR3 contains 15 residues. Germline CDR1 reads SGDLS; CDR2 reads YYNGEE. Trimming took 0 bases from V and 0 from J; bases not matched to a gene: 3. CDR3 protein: CASSVDWGGSYEQYF. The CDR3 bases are TGTGCCAGCAGCGTAGATTGGGGGGGCTCCTACGAGCAGTACTTC. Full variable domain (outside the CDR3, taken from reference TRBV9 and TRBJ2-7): DSGVTQTPKHLITATGQRVTLRCSPRSGDLSVYWYQQSLDQGLQFLIQYYNGEERAKGNILERFSAQQFPDLHSELNLSSLELGDSALYFCASSVDWGGSYEQYFGPGTRLTVT.

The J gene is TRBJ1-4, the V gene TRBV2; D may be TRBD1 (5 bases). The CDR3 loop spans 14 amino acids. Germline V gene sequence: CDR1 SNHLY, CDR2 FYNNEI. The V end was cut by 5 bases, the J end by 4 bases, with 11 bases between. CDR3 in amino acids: CASSPGYSNEKLFF. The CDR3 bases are TGTGCCAGCAGTCCAGGGTATAGTAATGAAAAACTGTTTTTT.

The DNA of the CDR3 is TGTGCCAGCAGCGGGGGCACAGGGTCGGCCTACGAGCAGTACTTC. Translated, it gives CASSGGTGSAYEQYF. The gene calls are TRBV11-1 and TRBJ2-7; D is possibly TRBD1 (6 bases). The CDR3 runs 15 residues. Germline V gives CDR1 SGHAT, CDR2 FQDESV (reference sequence). The V end lost 5 bases, the J end lost 2 bases, and 16 bases lay between the germline ends.

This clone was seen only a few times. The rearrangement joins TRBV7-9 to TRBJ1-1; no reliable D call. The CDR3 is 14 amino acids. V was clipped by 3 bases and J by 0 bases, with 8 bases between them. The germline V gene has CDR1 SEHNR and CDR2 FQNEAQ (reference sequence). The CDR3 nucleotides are TGTGCCAGCAGCTTTGAACAGTTGAACACTGAAGCTTTCTTT. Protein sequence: CASSFEQLNTEAFF.

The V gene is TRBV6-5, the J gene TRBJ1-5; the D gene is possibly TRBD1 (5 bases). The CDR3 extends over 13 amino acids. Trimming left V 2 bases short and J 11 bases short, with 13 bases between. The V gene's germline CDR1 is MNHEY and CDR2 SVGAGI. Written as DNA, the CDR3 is TGTGCCAGCAGTTACGGCAGGGAATGGGCCCAGCATTTT. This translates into CASSYGREWAQHF.

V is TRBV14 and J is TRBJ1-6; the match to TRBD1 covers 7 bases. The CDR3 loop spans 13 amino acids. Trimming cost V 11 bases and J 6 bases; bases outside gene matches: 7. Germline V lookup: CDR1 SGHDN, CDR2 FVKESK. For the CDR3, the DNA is TGTGCCGGCCGAGGGGGCGTTAATTCACCCCTCCACTTT. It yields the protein CAGRGGVNSPLHF.